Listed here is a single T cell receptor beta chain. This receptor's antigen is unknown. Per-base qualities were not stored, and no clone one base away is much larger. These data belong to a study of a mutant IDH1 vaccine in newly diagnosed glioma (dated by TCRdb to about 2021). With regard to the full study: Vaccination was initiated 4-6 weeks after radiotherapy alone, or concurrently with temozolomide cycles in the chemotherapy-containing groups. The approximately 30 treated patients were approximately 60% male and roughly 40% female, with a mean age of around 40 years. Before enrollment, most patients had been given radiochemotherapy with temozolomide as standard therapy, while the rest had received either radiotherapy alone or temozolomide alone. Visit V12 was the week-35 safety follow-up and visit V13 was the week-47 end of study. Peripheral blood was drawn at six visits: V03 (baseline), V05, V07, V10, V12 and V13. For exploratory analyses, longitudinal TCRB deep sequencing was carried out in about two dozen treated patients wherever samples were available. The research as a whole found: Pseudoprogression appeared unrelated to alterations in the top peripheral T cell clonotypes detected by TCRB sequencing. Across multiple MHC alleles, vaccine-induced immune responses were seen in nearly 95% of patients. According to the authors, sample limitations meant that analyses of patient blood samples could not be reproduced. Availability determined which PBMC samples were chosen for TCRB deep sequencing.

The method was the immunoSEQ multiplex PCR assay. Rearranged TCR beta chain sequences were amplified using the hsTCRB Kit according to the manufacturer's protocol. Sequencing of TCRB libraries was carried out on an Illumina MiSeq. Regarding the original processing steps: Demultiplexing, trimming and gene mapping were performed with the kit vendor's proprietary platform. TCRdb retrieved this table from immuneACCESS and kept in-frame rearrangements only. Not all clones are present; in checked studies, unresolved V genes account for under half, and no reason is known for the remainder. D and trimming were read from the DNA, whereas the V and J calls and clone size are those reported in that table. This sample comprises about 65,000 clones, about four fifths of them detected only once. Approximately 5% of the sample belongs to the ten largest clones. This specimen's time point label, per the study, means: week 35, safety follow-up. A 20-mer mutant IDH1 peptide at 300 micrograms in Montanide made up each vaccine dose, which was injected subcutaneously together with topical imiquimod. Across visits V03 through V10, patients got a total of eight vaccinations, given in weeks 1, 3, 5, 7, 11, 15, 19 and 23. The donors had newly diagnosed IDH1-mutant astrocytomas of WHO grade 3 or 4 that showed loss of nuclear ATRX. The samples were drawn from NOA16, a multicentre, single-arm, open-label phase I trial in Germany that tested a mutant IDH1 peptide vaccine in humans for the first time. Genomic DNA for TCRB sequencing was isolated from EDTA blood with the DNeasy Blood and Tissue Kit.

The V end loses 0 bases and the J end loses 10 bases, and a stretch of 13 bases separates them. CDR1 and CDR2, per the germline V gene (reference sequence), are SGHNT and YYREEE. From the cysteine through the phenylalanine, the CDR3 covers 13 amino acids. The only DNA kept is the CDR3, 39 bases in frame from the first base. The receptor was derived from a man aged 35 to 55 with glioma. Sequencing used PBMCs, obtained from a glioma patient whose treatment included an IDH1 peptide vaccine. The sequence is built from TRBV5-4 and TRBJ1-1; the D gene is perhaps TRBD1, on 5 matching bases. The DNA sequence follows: TGTGCCAGCAGCTTGGAAGCAGGGCAAGGAGCTTTCTTT. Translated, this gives CASSLEAGQGAFF.